This entry lists 20 T cell receptor beta chains sequenced from one sample in a study of blood T cell repertoires in COVID-19 (TCRdb year 2020). Library preparation employed the immunoSEQ multiplex PCR assay. TCRdb provides this immuneACCESS table in a form limited to in-frame rearrangements. Some clones are lacking; in checked studies, under half of them reflect an unresolved V gene, and why the rest are absent is not known. This sample comprises 250,000 to 300,000 clones, around 83% of them detected only once. The top ten clones comprise 6.6% of the sample. The sequenced sample consisted of PBMCs or T cells enriched from blood (not recorded which). These receptors were taken from a woman aged 50 to 60 who had been exposed to COVID-19.

Only one count was recorded for this clone. The chain combines TRBV18 with TRBJ1-2; D gene ambiguous. In germline, CDR1 is KGHSH, CDR2 LQKENI. The CDR3 runs to 19 residues. V shed 3 bases and J shed 2 bases, with 25 bases lying between them. CDR3 in amino acids: CASSPWRPSLFDFNYGYTF. CDR3 coding DNA: TGTGCCAGCTCACCTTGGAGGCCGAGCCTTTTTGATTTCAACTATGGCTACACCTTC.

The V gene is TRBV9, the J gene TRBJ1-6; D is ambiguous. Germline assignment: CDR1 SGDLS and CDR2 YYNGEE. Trimming cost V 0 bases and J 12 bases, with 16 bases left between them. This CDR3 spans 15 amino acids. CDR3 sequence: CASSVDGRPAGPLHF. The DNA of the CDR3 is TGTGCCAGCAGCGTAGATGGCAGACCAGCGGGACCCCTCCACTTT. The full variable domain, in which reference TRBV9 and TRBJ1-6 provide the parts outside the CDR3, is DSGVTQTPKHLITATGQRVTLRCSPRSGDLSVYWYQQSLDQGLQFLIQYYNGEERAKGNILERFSAQQFPDLHSELNLSSLELGDSALYFCASSVDGRPAGPLHFGNGTRLTVT.

CDR3 sequence: CASTLLAGGGDTQYF. Written as DNA, the CDR3 is TGTGCCAGCACCCTTTTAGCGGGCGGGGGAGATACGCAGTATTTT. The chain carries TRBV2 and TRBJ2-3, with 7 bases fitting TRBD2. Germline assignment: CDR1 SNHLY and CDR2 FYNNEI. After removal of 7 bases from V and 5 bases from J, the junction contained 12 bases not matched to a gene. The CDR3 is 15 amino acids.

This chain uses TRBV5-1 with TRBJ2-5; D is undetermined. The V gene's germline CDR1 is SGHRS and CDR2 YFSETQ. The V end was cut by 0 bases, the J end by 5 bases, with 5 bases between. CDR3 size: 12 residues. CDR3 bases: TGCGCCAGCAGCTTGGACGGGGAGACCCAGTACTTC. It specifies CASSLDGETQYF.

The chain carries TRBV5-1 and TRBJ2-2; possibly TRBD1 for D (6 bases). Deletions cut 7 bases from V and 4 bases from J, with 11 bases between. This CDR3 has 13 residues. Germline CDR1 and CDR2: SGHRS and YFSETQ. As DNA, the CDR3 is TGCGCCAGCGGGGAACAGGGCACCGGGGAGCTGTTTTTT. It translates to CASGEQGTGELFF.

CDR3 region: CAWGHQRGGLTDTQYF. CDR3 nucleotides: TGTGCCTGGGGCCACCAACGGGGGGGACTCACAGATACGCAGTATTTT. This chain joins TRBV30 and TRBJ2-3; 8 positions agree with TRBD2. Trimming removed 5 bases from V and 2 bases from J; junction bases left unmatched: 12. This CDR3 is 16 amino acids long. Per germline, CDR1 GTSNPN and CDR2 SVGIG (reference sequence).

This clone was seen once. The chain joins TRBV4-3 to TRBJ1-4; 10 bases line up with TRBD1. Trimming took 0 bases from V and 10 from J; bases not matched to a gene: 11. This CDR3 is built from 17 residues. The germline V gene has CDR1 LGHNA and CDR2 YSLEER. The CDR3 sequence is CASSQDGRDRGHGKLFF. CDR3 coding DNA: TGCGCCAGCAGCCAAGATGGCCGGGACAGGGGCCATGGAAAACTGTTTTTT.

The chain is built from TRBV4-1 and TRBJ2-7; D is ambiguous. Between the trimmed V and J ends, which lost 0 bases and 2 bases, there was a span of 5 bases. Looked up from germline, CDR1 is MGHRA and CDR2 is YSYEKL. CDR3 length: 13 residues. The CDR3: CASSQDQTYEQYF. In DNA, the CDR3 is TGCGCCAGCAGCCAAGATCAGACCTACGAGCAGTACTTC.

As to this clone: Other DNA sequences in the sample encode the same CDR3. The genes are TRBV12-3 or TRBV12-4 and TRBJ1-2, with D hard to call. Trimming shortened V by 2 bases and J by 4 bases, and 5 bases separated the two germline ends. This CDR3 region has 12 residues. The CDR3 nucleotides are TGTGCCAGCAGTTTACGTCTCTATGGCTACACCTTC. This translates into CASSLRLYGYTF.

Ten or more counts support this clone. The V call is TRBV25-1, the J call TRBJ2-3; 9 bases agree with TRBD2. The V gene's germline CDR1 is MGHDK and CDR2 SYGVNS. This CDR3 is built from 17 residues. V was pared by 2 bases and J by 5 bases, with 11 bases of the junction left unmatched. The DNA of the CDR3 is TGTGCCAGCAGTGAACGGGGGAGCGGGGGGAAAGTAGATACGCAGTATTTT. It yields the protein CASSERGSGGKVDTQYF.

The V gene is TRBV12-3 or TRBV12-4, the J gene TRBJ1-6; D is unclear. Trimming took off 9 bases at V and 9 bases at J, with 15 bases between the two ends. The CDR3 loop spans 13 amino acids. This chain's CDR3 is CASSVALGSPLHF. The CDR3 coding sequence is TGTGCCAGTAGCGTTGCTTTAGGTTCACCCCTCCACTTT.

The count of this clone is one. V is TRBV7-2 and J is TRBJ2-2; TRBD2 aligns across 8 bases. This CDR3 spans 15 amino acids. Trimming took 3 bases from V and 7 from J; bases not matched to a gene: 7. Per the germline V gene, CDR1 is SGHTA and CDR2 is FQGNSA. The CDR3: CASSFQGLAIGELFF. CDR3 DNA: TGTGCCAGCAGCTTCCAAGGACTAGCCATCGGGGAGCTGTTTTTT.

This chain uses TRBV28 with TRBJ2-5; D perhaps matches TRBD2 (6 bases). V lost 2 bases to trimming and J lost 9 bases, with 16 bases between them. Germline-derived CDR1 and CDR2 are MDHEN and SYDVKM. There are 14 residues in the CDR3. CDR3 sequence: CASSLAGGEMAQYF. In DNA, the CDR3 is TGTGCCAGCAGTTTAGCCGGCGGGGAGATGGCCCAGTACTTC.

This clone showed up just once. This chain uses TRBV7-2 with TRBJ1-2, with unresolved D. This CDR3 is 15 amino acids long. In germline, CDR1 is SGHTA, CDR2 FQGNSA. The V end was cut by 4 bases, the J end by 7 bases, with 19 bases between. As DNA, the CDR3 is TGTGCCAGCAGCTACAGTCCGTCCGCTGGTCTTGGCTACACCTTC. The encoded protein is CASSYSPSAGLGYTF.

The sample holds one count of this clone. V gene TRBV28 combines with J gene TRBJ1-1; the match to TRBD1 covers 8 bases. The CDR3 has 18 amino acids. V trimming: 3 bases; J trimming: 1 base; junction bases outside the gene matches: 13. Germline CDR1 and CDR2: MDHEN and SYDVKM. The CDR3 nucleotides read TGTGCCAGCAGTTTTCCACCTTACTCCGGGACAGGGAACACTGAAGCTTTCTTT. The encoded protein is CASSFPPYSGTGNTEAFF.

Concerning this clone: Its ends do not fully match the called genes, so a read error is possible. The chain carries TRBV7-2 and TRBJ2-4, with TRBD2 as a possible D gene (7 bases). CDR1 and CDR2 from the germline V gene are SGHTA and FQGNSA. The CDR3 spans 13 residues. The CDR3 bases are TGTGCCAGCAGCCACCAAGGGGGGGCCCCGGTCGACTTC. Protein product: CASSHQGGAPVDF.

The table lists this clone with a count of one. The chain joins TRBV6-2 or TRBV6-3 to TRBJ2-1; D unresolved. The CDR3 length is 14 residues. V was clipped by 2 bases and J by 7 bases, with 12 bases between them. Germline CDR1 reads MNHEY; CDR2 reads SVGEGT. CDR3 protein: CASSYGQVMNEQFF. In nucleotides, the CDR3 is TGTGCCAGCAGTTACGGGCAGGTGATGAATGAGCAGTTCTTC.

Written as DNA, the CDR3 is TGTGCCAGCAGCCCGGGGGGGATAGCCAAAAACATTCAGTACTTC. Its protein is CASSPGGIAKNIQYF. V gene TRBV28 combines with J gene TRBJ2-4, with 8 positions matching TRBD2. Germline CDR1 is MDHEN and CDR2 is SYDVKM. This CDR3 region has 15 residues. J lost 0 bases, V lost 6 bases, and 4 bases had no gene match.

The V call is TRBV6-1, the J call TRBJ2-7; 9 nucleotides align to TRBD1. The V segment lost 2 bases and the J segment 4 bases; nucleotides outside the gene matches: 3. The CDR3 runs 14 residues. In germline, CDR1 is MNHNS, CDR2 SASEGT. The CDR3 is CASSEPTGGYEQYF. The CDR3 DNA is TGTGCCAGCAGTGAACCGACAGGGGGATACGAGCAGTACTTC.

V and J are TRBV5-6 and TRBJ1-4; D perhaps matches TRBD1 (6 bases). There are 18 residues in the CDR3. Per germline, CDR1 SGHDT and CDR2 YYEEEE. V lost 1 base to trimming and J lost 6 bases, with 22 bases between them. The CDR3, as DNA: TGTGCCAGCAGCTTGTCAACAGGGCAGGGTGATGAGGATGAAAAACTGTTTTTT. It translates to CASSLSTGQGDEDEKLFF.